This T cell receptor (beta chain) was documented in a study of cytomegalovirus exposure and HLA in healthy donors. The CDR3 has 15 residues. Germline V gene data show CDR1 as SEHNR and CDR2 as FQNEAQ (reference sequence). V shed 6 bases, J shed 4 bases, and the junction held 8 bases outside the gene matches. PCR involved 60 Vbeta and 13 Jbeta primers. Assay: immunoSEQ multiplex PCR; the TCRdb copy retains only in-frame clones and omits some. This table holds around 53,000 clones, nearly 85% found once. The origin of this receptor is a man aged 30 to 39 in good health and CMV-seronegative. The chain recombines TRBV7-9 with TRBJ2-1; 8 bases match TRBD1. Specimen: PBMCs. The CDR3 DNA reads as TGTGCCAGCAGATCCGGACAGGGATCTTACAATGAGCAGTTCTTC. This gives the protein CASRSGQGSYNEQFF.